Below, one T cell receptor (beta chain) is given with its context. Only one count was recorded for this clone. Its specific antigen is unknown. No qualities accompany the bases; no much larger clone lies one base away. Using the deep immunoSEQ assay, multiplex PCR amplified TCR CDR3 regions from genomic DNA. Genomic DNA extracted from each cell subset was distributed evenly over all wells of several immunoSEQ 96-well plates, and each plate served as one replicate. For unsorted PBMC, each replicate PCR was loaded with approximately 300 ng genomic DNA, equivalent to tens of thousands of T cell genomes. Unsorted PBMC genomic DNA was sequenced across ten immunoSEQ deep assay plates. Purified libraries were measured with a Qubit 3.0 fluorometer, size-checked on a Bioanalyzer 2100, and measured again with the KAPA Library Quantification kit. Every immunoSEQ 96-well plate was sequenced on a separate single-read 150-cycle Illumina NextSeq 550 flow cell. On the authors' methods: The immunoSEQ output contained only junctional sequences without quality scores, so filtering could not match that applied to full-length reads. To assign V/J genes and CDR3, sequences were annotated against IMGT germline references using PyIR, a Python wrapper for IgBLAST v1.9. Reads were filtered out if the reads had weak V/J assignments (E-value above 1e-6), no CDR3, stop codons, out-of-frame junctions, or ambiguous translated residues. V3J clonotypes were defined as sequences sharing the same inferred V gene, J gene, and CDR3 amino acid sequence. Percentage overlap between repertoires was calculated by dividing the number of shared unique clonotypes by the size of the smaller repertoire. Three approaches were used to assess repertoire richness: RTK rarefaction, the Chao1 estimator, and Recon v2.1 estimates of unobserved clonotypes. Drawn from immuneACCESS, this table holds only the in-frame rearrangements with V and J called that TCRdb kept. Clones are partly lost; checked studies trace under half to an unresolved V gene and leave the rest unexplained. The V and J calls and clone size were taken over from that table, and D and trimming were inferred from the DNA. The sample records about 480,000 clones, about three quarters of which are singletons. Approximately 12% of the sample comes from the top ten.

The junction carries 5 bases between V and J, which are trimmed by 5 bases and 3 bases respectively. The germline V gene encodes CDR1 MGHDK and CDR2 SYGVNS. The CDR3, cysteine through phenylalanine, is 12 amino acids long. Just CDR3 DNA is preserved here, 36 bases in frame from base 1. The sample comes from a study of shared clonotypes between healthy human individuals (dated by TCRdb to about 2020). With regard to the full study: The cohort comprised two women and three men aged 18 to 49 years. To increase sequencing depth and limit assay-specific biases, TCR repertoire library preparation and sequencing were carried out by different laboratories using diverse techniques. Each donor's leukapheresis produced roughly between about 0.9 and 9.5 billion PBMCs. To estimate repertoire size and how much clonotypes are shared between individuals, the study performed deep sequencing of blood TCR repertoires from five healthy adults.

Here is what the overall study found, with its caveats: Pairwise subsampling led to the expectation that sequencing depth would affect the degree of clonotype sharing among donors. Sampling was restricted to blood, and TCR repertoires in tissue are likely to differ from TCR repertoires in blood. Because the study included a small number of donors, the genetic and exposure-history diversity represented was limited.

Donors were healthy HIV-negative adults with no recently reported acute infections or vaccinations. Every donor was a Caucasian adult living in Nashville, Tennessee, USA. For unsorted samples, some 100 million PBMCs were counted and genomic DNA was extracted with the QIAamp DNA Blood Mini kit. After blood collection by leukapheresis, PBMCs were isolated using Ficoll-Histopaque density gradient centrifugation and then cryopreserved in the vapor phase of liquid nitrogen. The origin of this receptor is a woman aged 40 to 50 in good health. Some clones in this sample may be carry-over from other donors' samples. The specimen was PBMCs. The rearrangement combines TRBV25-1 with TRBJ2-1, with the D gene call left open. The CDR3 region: CASSRLYNEQFF. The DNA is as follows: TGTGCCAGCAGTCGGCTCTACAATGAGCAGTTCTTC.